Listed here is a single T cell receptor (beta chain). These data come from a study of blood T cell repertoires in COVID-19. Study information: The United States, Italy and Spain supplied acute and convalescent COVID-19 samples. Sample material is recorded as cDNA or gDNA derived from T cells, B-cell-depleted T cells, or PBMCs.

In the original analysis: Using reference gene primer amplification, nucleated cell counts were estimated. The protocol was immunoSEQ multiplex PCR, while the TCRdb copy is restricted to in-frame clones and leaves out a portion. D and trimming were read from the DNA, whereas the V and J calls and clone size are those reported in that table. Of some 44,000 clones listed, around 80% are singletons. Between the trimmed V and J ends, which lost 6 bases and 7 bases, there was a span of 15 bases. The CDR3 has 12 amino acids. The germline V gene encodes CDR1 SQVTM and CDR2 ANQGSEA. The sample was peripheral blood. This sequence originates from an older woman with acute or convalescent COVID-19. This chain connects TRBV29-1 to TRBJ1-1; D is ambiguous. CDR3 region: CSVLFVAHEAFF. CDR3 DNA: TGCAGCGTCCTTTTTGTGGCACATGAAGCTTTCTTT.